The source of this TCR beta chain is a study of blood T cell repertoires in COVID-19. At the level of the study: Sources were T cells, B-cell-depleted T cells, or PBMCs; the material itself was cDNA or gDNA.

The CDR3 length is 17 residues. Trimming took off 2 bases at V and 4 bases at J, with 22 bases between the two ends. The V gene's germline CDR1 is SGHNT and CDR2 YYREEE (reference sequence). Original processing notes: It was from reference gene primer amplification that nucleated cell counts were estimated. Assay: immunoSEQ multiplex PCR; the TCRdb copy retains only in-frame clones and omits some. V, J and clone size derive from that table, while D and trimming were established from the DNA sequence. The sample yields over 85,000 clones, roughly 82% seen once. This clone was recorded a few times. J is TRBJ2-7 and V is TRBV5-4; a possible D gene is TRBD1 (5 bases). Sequenced: peripheral blood. The clonotype originates from a woman aged 60-70 years with acute or convalescent COVID-19. The CDR3 DNA follows: TGTGCCAGCAGCTTTGGTATCTCAGGGCAGGGTGCGTACGAGCAGTACTTC. It specifies CASSFGISGQGAYEQYF.